Described below is a single TCR beta chain sequence and its context. Assay used: immunoSEQ multiplex PCR; TCRdb lists only in-frame clones, some missing. The top ten hold around a sixth of the sample, which has about 59,000 clones, 80% to 95% seen once. The sample is drawn from a study of blood T cell repertoires in COVID-19. The CDR3 is 12 residues long. Germline V gives CDR1 SNHLY, CDR2 FYNNEI. Trimming at V came to 7 bases and at J to 6 bases, leaving 4 bases not matched to a gene. The source of this sequence is a man at least 80 years old with acute or convalescent COVID-19. This chain connects TRBV2 to TRBJ2-5; 8 nucleotides match TRBD1. The sample was peripheral blood. The CDR3 region is CASNDRGKTQYF. CDR3 DNA: TGTGCCAGCAACGACAGGGGAAAGACCCAGTACTTC. Looking up the rest from reference TRBV2 and TRBJ2-5 gives the full variable domain: EPEVTQTPSHQVTQMGQEVILRCVPISNHLYFYWYRQILGQKVEFLVSFYNNEISEKSEIFDDQFSVERPDGSNFTLKIRSTKLEDSAMYFCASNDRGKTQYFGPGTRLLVL.